The T cell receptor beta chain described here comes from a study of T cells in Graves' hyperthyroidism and ophthalmopathy. Findings and limits, study-wide: In the analysis, a 13 V-J model separated ophthalmopathy from stable hyperthyroidism.

RNA transcripts gave rise to amplified TCR beta CDR3 regions. The study used the HTBI primer set for a first-round RT-PCR of the TCR CDR3. TCRdb redid the calling of the multiplex PCR reads with MiXCR, one entry per CDR3 protein. The data contain fewer than 350,000 distinct CDR3 sequences, 15% to 20% of them singletons. The CDR3 length is 13 residues. With 4 bases removed from V and 3 bases from J, the gap between germline ends came to 10 bases. Looked up from germline, CDR1 is SEHNR and CDR2 is FQNEAQ (reference sequence). This clonotype was seen a handful of times. Its specificity is not known. With a duration under 2 months, the hyperthyroidism was newly diagnosed in patients aged 18 to 65. Patients showing uncontrolled infection, other autoimmune disease, pregnancy or lactation were ineligible.

The source of this sequence is a woman between 45 and 65 years old with Graves' hyperthyroidism. The rearrangement joins TRBV7-9 to TRBJ2-7; possible D gene TRBD1, 5 bases. Sequencing was done on a sample of blood. The CDR3 nucleotides read TGTGCCAGCAGCTCGATGGGGCTCTACGAGCAGTACTTC. Encoded protein: CASSSMGLYEQYF.